This is a list of T cell receptor beta chains from one sample in a study of patients and donors after allogeneic stem cell transplantation. TCRdb reprocessed the RT-PCR reads with MiXCR, giving one entry per CDR3 protein. This table holds a few hundred thousand distinct CDR3 sequences, over 30% found once. Material for sequencing was blood, either unsorted or a sorted T cell fraction (not recorded which). The receptors originated from a human donor who was either an allogeneic HSCT recipient or a stem cell or donor lymphocyte infusion donor (not recorded which). It is not recorded whose cells these are; they may come from a transplant donor. CDR3s include the opening cysteine and the closing phenylalanine or tryptophan. A D gene is named only where the DNA matches it firmly. The size field is filled for only some rows; it gives once, few, many or a size class.

clone_size: few
j_call: TRBJ2-7
v_call: TRBV6-6
d_call: TRBD1
cdr3_aa: CATGTGPYEQYF
cdr3_nt: TGTGCCACTGGGACAGGGCCCTACGAGCAGTACTTC

clone_size: many
j_call: TRBJ1-1
v_call: TRBV29-1
d_call: TRBD1
cdr3_aa: CTGQGHTEAFF
cdr3_nt: TGCACCGGACAGGGACATACTGAAGCTTTCTTT

clone_size: NA
j_call: TRBJ1-5
v_call: TRBV6-2/TRBV6-3
d_call: NA
cdr3_aa: CASSYMGDQPQHF
cdr3_nt: TGTGCCAGCAGTTACATGGGGGACCAGCCCCAGCATTTT

clone_size: NA
j_call: TRBJ1-1
v_call: TRBV20-1
d_call: NA
cdr3_aa: CSARRTEAFF
cdr3_nt: TGCAGTGCTAGAAGGACTGAAGCTTTCTTT

clone_size: NA
j_call: TRBJ2-1
v_call: TRBV5-1
d_call: NA
cdr3_aa: CASSLARPANEQFF
cdr3_nt: TGCGCCAGCAGCTTGGCCAGGCCGGCCAATGAGCAGTTCTTC

clone_size: few
j_call: TRBJ1-2
v_call: TRBV4-2
d_call: NA
cdr3_aa: CASSQDAGRTYGYTF
cdr3_nt: TGTGCCAGCAGCCAAGATGCTGGCAGGACCTATGGCTACACCTTC

clone_size: NA
j_call: TRBJ2-5
v_call: TRBV7-9
d_call: NA
cdr3_aa: CASSLMGGPETQYF
cdr3_nt: TGTGCCAGCAGCTTGATGGGGGGGCCAGAGACCCAGTACTTC

clone_size: once
j_call: TRBJ1-6
v_call: TRBV6-5
d_call: NA
cdr3_aa: CASSYSALLESPLHF
cdr3_nt: TGTGCCAGCAGTTACTCGGCACTGCTGGAGTCACCCCTCCACTTT

clone_size: few
j_call: TRBJ2-7
v_call: TRBV10-3
d_call: NA
cdr3_aa: CAISDGHLLEQYF
cdr3_nt: TGTGCCATCAGTGATGGTCACCTCCTCGAGCAGTACTTC

clone_size: NA
j_call: TRBJ1-3
v_call: TRBV4-1
d_call: TRBD1
cdr3_aa: CASSSGQLSSGNTIYF
cdr3_nt: TGCGCCAGCAGCTCGGGACAGCTCTCCTCTGGAAACACCATATATTTT

clone_size: few
j_call: TRBJ1-5
v_call: TRBV20-1
d_call: NA
cdr3_aa: CSAGNQPQHF
cdr3_nt: TGCAGTGCTGGGAATCAGCCCCAGCATTTT

clone_size: few
j_call: TRBJ1-3
v_call: TRBV6-5
d_call: NA
cdr3_aa: CASSPRVMNTIYF
cdr3_nt: TGTGCCAGCAGTCCCCGGGTAATGAACACCATATATTTT

clone_size: few
j_call: TRBJ2-5
v_call: TRBV7-2
d_call: NA
cdr3_aa: CASSFSETQYF
cdr3_nt: TGTGCCAGCAGCTTCTCGGAGACCCAGTACTTC

clone_size: NA
j_call: TRBJ1-2
v_call: TRBV28
d_call: NA
cdr3_aa: CASSHWVLKGYTF
cdr3_nt: TGTGCCAGCAGTCATTGGGTGCTGAAAGGCTACACCTTC

clone_size: NA
j_call: TRBJ1-1
v_call: TRBV28
d_call: TRBD1
cdr3_aa: CASTDRAKAEAFF
cdr3_nt: TGTGCCAGCACTGACAGGGCCAAGGCTGAAGCTTTCTTT

clone_size: NA
j_call: TRBJ2-3
v_call: TRBV10-2
d_call: NA
cdr3_aa: CASGVGTDTQYF
cdr3_nt: TGCGCCAGCGGGGTAGGCACAGATACGCAGTATTTT

clone_size: many
j_call: TRBJ1-1
v_call: TRBV18
d_call: NA
cdr3_aa: CASSYREGDEAFF
cdr3_nt: TGTGCCAGCTCATACAGGGAGGGGGATGAAGCTTTCTTT

clone_size: NA
j_call: TRBJ1-5
v_call: TRBV20-1
d_call: TRBD1
cdr3_aa: CSARPWDRPHYSNQPQHF
cdr3_nt: TGCAGTGCTAGGCCGTGGGACAGGCCCCACTATAGCAATCAGCCCCAGCATTTT

clone_size: once
j_call: TRBJ2-3
v_call: TRBV5-1
d_call: NA
cdr3_aa: CASSLGTIRGTDTQYF
cdr3_nt: TGCGCCAGCAGCTTGGGAACTATCAGGGGCACAGATACGCAGTATTTT

clone_size: NA
j_call: TRBJ1-1
v_call: TRBV29-1
d_call: NA
cdr3_aa: CSVEYTEAFF
cdr3_nt: TGCAGCGTTGAGTACACTGAAGCTTTCTTT

clone_size: NA
j_call: TRBJ1-5
v_call: TRBV20-1
d_call: NA
cdr3_aa: CSARDLLDQPQHF
cdr3_nt: TGCAGTGCTAGAGATCTGCTCGATCAGCCCCAGCATTTT

clone_size: once
j_call: TRBJ1-1
v_call: TRBV6-2/TRBV6-3
d_call: NA
cdr3_aa: CASSRLRTEAFF
cdr3_nt: TGTGCCAGCAGTCGTCTCCGGACTGAAGCTTTCTTT

clone_size: few
j_call: TRBJ1-1
v_call: TRBV6-6
d_call: NA
cdr3_aa: CASRYSPGMAEAFF
cdr3_nt: TGTGCCAGCAGATACTCCCCAGGCATGGCTGAAGCTTTCTTT

clone_size: once
j_call: TRBJ2-1
v_call: TRBV20-1
d_call: TRBD1
cdr3_aa: CSATPTGRIINEQFF
cdr3_nt: TGCAGTGCTACCCCGACAGGGCGAATAATAAATGAGCAGTTCTTC

clone_size: NA
j_call: TRBJ1-6
v_call: TRBV28
d_call: NA
cdr3_aa: CASGSSYNSPLHF
cdr3_nt: TGTGCCAGTGGGAGCTCCTATAATTCACCCCTCCACTTT